This is a list of T cell receptor beta chains from one sample in a study of response to subunit inactivated influenza vaccine. TCRdb recomputed calls from the RT-PCR reads with MiXCR, one row per CDR3 protein. This sample has approximately 530,000 distinct CDR3 sequences, with around 13% found just once. The sample in question was PBMCs from blood, obtained 40 to 50 days after vaccination. All receptors come from a middle-aged man who received an inactivated influenza vaccine. CDR3s include the opening cysteine and the closing phenylalanine or tryptophan. The order of the fields is D gene, clone size, V gene, J gene, CDR3 protein, CDR3 DNA. The D gene is left open where the match is weak. For some rows the clone size is stated as once, few or many, or as a class when expanded; others skip it.

d_call: .; clone_size: few; v_call: TRBV6-5; j_call: TRBJ2-1; cdr3_aa: CASKGHRNEQFF; cdr3_nt: TGTGCCAGCAAGGGACACCGCAATGAGCAGTTCTTC
d_call: .; clone_size: few; v_call: TRBV7-9; j_call: TRBJ2-2; cdr3_aa: CASSLVPGAGELFF; cdr3_nt: TGTGCCAGCAGCTTAGTTCCGGGGGCCGGGGAGCTGTTTTTT
d_call: TRBD1; clone_size: few; v_call: TRBV5-1; j_call: TRBJ2-3; cdr3_aa: CASSLVRGQGSDTQYF; cdr3_nt: TGCGCCAGCAGCTTGGTACGGGGACAGGGTTCAGATACGCAGTATTTT
d_call: .; clone_size: .; v_call: TRBV7-2; j_call: TRBJ2-2; cdr3_aa: CASSLVRGELFF; cdr3_nt: TGTGCCAGCAGCTTAGTTCGCGGGGAGCTGTTTTTT
d_call: .; clone_size: few; v_call: TRBV4-1; j_call: TRBJ1-1; cdr3_aa: CASSQGAVVVLRTNTEAFF; cdr3_nt: TGCGCCAGCAGCCAAGGGGCTGTTGTGGTGCTCAGGACCAACACTGAAGCTTTCTTT
d_call: .; clone_size: .; v_call: TRBV12-3/TRBV12-4; j_call: TRBJ1-2; cdr3_aa: CASSLGARGYGYTF; cdr3_nt: TGTGCCAGCAGTTTAGGCGCCAGGGGCTATGGCTACACCTTC
d_call: TRBD1; clone_size: few; v_call: TRBV10-3; j_call: TRBJ2-7; cdr3_aa: CAISTGQGRREQYF; cdr3_nt: TGTGCCATCAGCACAGGACAGGGTAGGCGCGAGCAGTACTTC
d_call: TRBD1; clone_size: .; v_call: TRBV12-3/TRBV12-4; j_call: TRBJ2-2; cdr3_aa: CASSFDRGTGELFF; cdr3_nt: TGTGCCAGCAGTTTCGACAGGGGAACCGGGGAGCTGTTTTTT
d_call: .; clone_size: many; v_call: TRBV7-2; j_call: TRBJ1-2; cdr3_aa: CASSSNSGGSGYTF; cdr3_nt: TGTGCCAGCAGCTCCAATAGTGGGGGCTCCGGCTACACCTTC
d_call: .; clone_size: few; v_call: TRBV4-3; j_call: TRBJ2-5; cdr3_aa: CASSQDGRIQETQYF; cdr3_nt: TGCGCCAGCAGCCAAGATGGTAGAATACAAGAGACCCAGTACTTC
d_call: TRBD2; clone_size: few; v_call: TRBV5-1; j_call: TRBJ2-5; cdr3_aa: CASSLGLAGQNWYQETQYF; cdr3_nt: TGCGCCAGCAGCTTGGGACTAGCGGGACAAAATTGGTACCAAGAGACCCAGTACTTC
d_call: TRBD1; clone_size: .; v_call: TRBV14; j_call: TRBJ2-5; cdr3_aa: CASSGMTGGRETQYF; cdr3_nt: TGTGCCAGCAGCGGAATGACAGGGGGGCGAGAGACCCAGTACTTC
d_call: TRBD2; clone_size: many; v_call: TRBV10-3; j_call: TRBJ2-1; cdr3_aa: CASSMGTSGYNEQFF; cdr3_nt: TGTGCCTCCTCCATGGGGACTAGCGGATACAATGAGCAGTTCTTC
d_call: TRBD1; clone_size: many; v_call: TRBV4-2; j_call: TRBJ2-7; cdr3_aa: CASSPGQGLTPYEQYF; cdr3_nt: TGTGCCAGCAGCCCCGGACAGGGCCTTACTCCATACGAGCAGTACTTC
d_call: TRBD1; clone_size: .; v_call: TRBV7-3; j_call: TRBJ2-4; cdr3_aa: CASSLRGTGSAKNIQYF; cdr3_nt: TGTGCCAGCAGCTTAAGGGGGACAGGGTCCGCCAAAAACATTCAGTACTTC
d_call: .; clone_size: few; v_call: TRBV9; j_call: TRBJ1-6; cdr3_aa: CASSVGRESSYNSPLHF; cdr3_nt: TGTGCCAGCAGCGTAGGGCGGGAAAGCTCCTATAATTCACCCCTCCACTTT
d_call: .; clone_size: .; v_call: TRBV29-1; j_call: TRBJ2-1; cdr3_aa: CSVDGRNNEQFF; cdr3_nt: TGCAGCGTCGACGGACGGAACAATGAGCAGTTCTTC
d_call: .; clone_size: .; v_call: TRBV10-3; j_call: TRBJ2-1; cdr3_aa: CAISDIGNNEQFF; cdr3_nt: TGTGCCATCAGTGATATAGGGAACAATGAGCAGTTCTTC
d_call: .; clone_size: many; v_call: TRBV5-1; j_call: TRBJ2-1; cdr3_aa: CASSHGGRGNEQFF; cdr3_nt: TGCGCCAGCAGCCACGGTGGGAGGGGGAATGAGCAGTTCTTC
d_call: .; clone_size: .; v_call: TRBV4-2; j_call: TRBJ2-7; cdr3_aa: CASSRSTGTYEQYF; cdr3_nt: TGTGCCAGCAGCCGGAGTACGGGTACCTACGAGCAGTACTTC
d_call: TRBD1; clone_size: few; v_call: TRBV11-2; j_call: TRBJ2-1; cdr3_aa: CASSLRQGADNEQFF; cdr3_nt: TGTGCCAGCAGCTTACGGCAGGGGGCCGACAATGAGCAGTTCTTC
d_call: TRBD2; clone_size: few; v_call: TRBV20-1; j_call: TRBJ2-1; cdr3_aa: CSARGTSGIDEQFF; cdr3_nt: TGCAGTGCTAGGGGGACTAGCGGGATAGATGAGCAGTTCTTC
d_call: TRBD1; clone_size: few; v_call: TRBV20-1; j_call: TRBJ1-4; cdr3_aa: CSAPTATGAGEKLFF; cdr3_nt: TGCAGTGCTCCCACCGCCACAGGGGCAGGTGAAAAACTGTTTTTT
d_call: .; clone_size: .; v_call: TRBV6-5; j_call: TRBJ1-1; cdr3_aa: CASSYSYQGGNTEAFF; cdr3_nt: TGTGCCAGCAGTTACTCGTATCAGGGAGGGAACACTGAAGCTTTCTTT
d_call: TRBD1; clone_size: many; v_call: TRBV12-3/TRBV12-4; j_call: TRBJ2-1; cdr3_aa: CASSFRGTGVYNEQFF; cdr3_nt: TGTGCCAGCAGTTTTAGGGGGACAGGAGTTTACAATGAGCAGTTCTTC
d_call: .; clone_size: .; v_call: TRBV19; j_call: TRBJ2-6; cdr3_aa: CASSKDRANVLTF; cdr3_nt: TGTGCCAGTAGTAAGGATCGGGCCAACGTCCTGACTTTC
d_call: TRBD2; clone_size: few; v_call: TRBV5-1; j_call: TRBJ2-7; cdr3_aa: CASSLTSGSFNEQYF; cdr3_nt: TGCGCCAGCAGCTTAACTAGCGGGAGTTTCAACGAGCAGTACTTC